This T cell receptor (beta chain) was identified during a study of shared clonotypes between healthy human individuals. Losses at the gene ends were 1 base for V and 4 bases for J; bases not matched to a gene: 5. The CDR3 has 15 residues. Germline-derived CDR1 and CDR2 are SEHNR and FQNEAQ (reference sequence). The protocol was immunoSEQ multiplex PCR, while the TCRdb copy is restricted to in-frame clones and leaves out a portion. The table lists some 2,000,000 clones, about 94% of them singletons. The sequence was obtained from a man aged 18-30 years in good health. The V gene is TRBV7-9, the J gene TRBJ2-7; 9 bases map to TRBD1. The sequenced sample consisted of naive CD4+ T cells sorted from blood. Stated subset: CD45RA+ positively selected. The CDR3 sequence: CASSLEGTGLYEQYF. For the CDR3, the DNA is TGTGCCAGCAGCTTAGAAGGGACAGGGCTGTACGAGCAGTACTTC.